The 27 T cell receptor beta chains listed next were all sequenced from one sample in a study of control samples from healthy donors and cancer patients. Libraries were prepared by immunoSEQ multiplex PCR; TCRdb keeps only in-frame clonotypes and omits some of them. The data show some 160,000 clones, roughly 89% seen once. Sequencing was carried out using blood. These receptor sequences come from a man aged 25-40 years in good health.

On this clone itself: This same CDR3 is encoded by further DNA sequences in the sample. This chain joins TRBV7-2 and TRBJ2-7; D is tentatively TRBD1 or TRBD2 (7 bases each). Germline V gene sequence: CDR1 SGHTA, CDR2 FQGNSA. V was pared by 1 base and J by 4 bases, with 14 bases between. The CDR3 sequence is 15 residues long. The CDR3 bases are TGTGCCAGCAGCTTAGGGCAGGGGGGGCTATACGAGCAGTACTTC. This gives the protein CASSLGQGGLYEQYF.

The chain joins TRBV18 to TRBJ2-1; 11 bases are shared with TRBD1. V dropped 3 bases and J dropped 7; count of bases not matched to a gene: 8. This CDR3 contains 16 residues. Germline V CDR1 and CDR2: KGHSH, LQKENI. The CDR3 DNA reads TGTGCCAGCTCACCCCCCGGGACAGGGGGAATGAATGAGCAGTTCTTC. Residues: CASSPPGTGGMNEQFF.

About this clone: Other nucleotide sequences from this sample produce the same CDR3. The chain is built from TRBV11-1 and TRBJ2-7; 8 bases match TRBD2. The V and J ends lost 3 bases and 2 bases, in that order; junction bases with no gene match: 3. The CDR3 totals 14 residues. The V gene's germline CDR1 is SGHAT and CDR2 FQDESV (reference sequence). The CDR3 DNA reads TGTGCCAGCAGCTTTCGGGGGGGAACCTACGAGCAGTACTTC. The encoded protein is CASSFRGGTYEQYF.

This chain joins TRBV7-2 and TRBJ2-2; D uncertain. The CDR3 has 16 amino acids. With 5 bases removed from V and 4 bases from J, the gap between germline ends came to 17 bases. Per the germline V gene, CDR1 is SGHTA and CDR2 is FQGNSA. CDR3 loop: CASSPDVRFITGELFF. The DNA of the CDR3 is TGTGCCAGCAGCCCGGATGTCAGGTTTATCACCGGGGAGCTGTTTTTT.

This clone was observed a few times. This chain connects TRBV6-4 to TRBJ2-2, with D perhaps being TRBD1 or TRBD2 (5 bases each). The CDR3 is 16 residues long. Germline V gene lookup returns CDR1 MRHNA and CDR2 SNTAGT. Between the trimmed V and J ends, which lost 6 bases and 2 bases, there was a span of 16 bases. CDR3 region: CASRDKPGPNTGELFF. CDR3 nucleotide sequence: TGTGCCAGCAGGGACAAACCGGGACCTAACACCGGGGAGCTGTTTTTT.

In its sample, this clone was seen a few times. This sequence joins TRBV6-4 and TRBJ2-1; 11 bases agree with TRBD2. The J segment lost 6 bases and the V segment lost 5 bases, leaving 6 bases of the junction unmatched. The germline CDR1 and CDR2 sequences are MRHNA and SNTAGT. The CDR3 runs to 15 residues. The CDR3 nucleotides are TGTGCCAGCAGTCCTAGGCTAGCGGGAGGCAATGAGCAGTTCTTC. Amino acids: CASSPRLAGGNEQFF.

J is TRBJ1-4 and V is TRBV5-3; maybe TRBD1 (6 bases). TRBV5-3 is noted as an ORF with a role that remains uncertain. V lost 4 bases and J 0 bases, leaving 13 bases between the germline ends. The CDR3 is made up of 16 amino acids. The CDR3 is CARSPLGGPTNEKLFF. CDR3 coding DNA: TGTGCCAGAAGCCCTTTGGGGGGCCCAACTAATGAAAAACTGTTTTTT.

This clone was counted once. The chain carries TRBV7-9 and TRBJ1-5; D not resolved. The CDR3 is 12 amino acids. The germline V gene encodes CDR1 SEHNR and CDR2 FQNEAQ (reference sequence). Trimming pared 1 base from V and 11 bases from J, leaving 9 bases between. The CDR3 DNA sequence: TGTGCCAGCAGCTTAGAACAGCAGACCCAGCATTTT. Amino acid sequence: CASSLEQQTQHF.

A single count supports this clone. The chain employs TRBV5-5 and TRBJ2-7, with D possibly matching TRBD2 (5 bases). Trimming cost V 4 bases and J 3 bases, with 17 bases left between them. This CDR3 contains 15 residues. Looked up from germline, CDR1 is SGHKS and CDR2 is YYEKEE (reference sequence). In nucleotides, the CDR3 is TGTGCCAGCAGCGAGGGCGGCCTAAGCCGCTACGAGCAGTACTTC. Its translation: CASSEGGLSRYEQYF.

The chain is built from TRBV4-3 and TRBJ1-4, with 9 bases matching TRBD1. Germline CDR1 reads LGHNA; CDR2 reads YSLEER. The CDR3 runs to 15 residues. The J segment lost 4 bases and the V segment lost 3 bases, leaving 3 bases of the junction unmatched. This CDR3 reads CASSHGTGFNEKLFF. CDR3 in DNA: TGCGCCAGCAGCCACGGGACAGGGTTTAATGAAAAACTGTTTTTT.

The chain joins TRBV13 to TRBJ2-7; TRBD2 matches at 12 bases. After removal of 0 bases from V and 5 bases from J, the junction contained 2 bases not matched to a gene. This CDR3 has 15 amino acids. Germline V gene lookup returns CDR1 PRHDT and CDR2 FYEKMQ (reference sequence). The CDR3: CASSLGTSGGNEQYF. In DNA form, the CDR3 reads TGTGCCAGCAGCTTAGGCACTAGCGGGGGGAACGAGCAGTACTTC.

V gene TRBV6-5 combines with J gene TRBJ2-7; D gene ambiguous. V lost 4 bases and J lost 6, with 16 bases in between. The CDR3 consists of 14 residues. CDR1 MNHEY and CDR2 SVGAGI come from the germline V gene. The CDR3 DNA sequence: TGTGCCAGCAGTTCAAGCCAGGCTCGCCGCGAGCAGTACTTC. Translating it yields CASSSSQARREQYF.

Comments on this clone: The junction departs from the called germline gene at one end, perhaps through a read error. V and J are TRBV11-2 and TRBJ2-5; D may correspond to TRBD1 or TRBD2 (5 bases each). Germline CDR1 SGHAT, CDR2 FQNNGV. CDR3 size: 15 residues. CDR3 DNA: TGTGCCGGCAGCCCGCCAGGGAGCGGTCAAGAGACCCAGTACTTC. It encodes CAGSPPGSGQETQYF.

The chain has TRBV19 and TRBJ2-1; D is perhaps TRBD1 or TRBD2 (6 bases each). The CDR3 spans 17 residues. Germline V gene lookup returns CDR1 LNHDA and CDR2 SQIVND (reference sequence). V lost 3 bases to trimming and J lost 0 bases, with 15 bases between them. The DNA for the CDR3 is TGTGCCAGTAGTATTTTTGGGGGGCAAGGCTCCTACAATGAGCAGTTCTTC. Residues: CASSIFGGQGSYNEQFF.

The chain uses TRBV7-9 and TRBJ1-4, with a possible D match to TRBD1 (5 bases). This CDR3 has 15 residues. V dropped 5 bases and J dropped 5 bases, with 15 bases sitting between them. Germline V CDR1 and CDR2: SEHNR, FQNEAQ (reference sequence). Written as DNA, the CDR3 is TGTGCCAGCAGCACCCTTGGGGGAGTAAATGAAAAACTGTTTTTT. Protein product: CASSTLGGVNEKLFF.

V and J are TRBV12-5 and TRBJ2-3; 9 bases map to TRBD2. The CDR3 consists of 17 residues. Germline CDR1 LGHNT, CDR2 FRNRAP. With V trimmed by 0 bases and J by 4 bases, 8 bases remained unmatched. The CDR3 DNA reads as TGTGCTAGTGGTTTGGTACCGAGCGGGAGGACGGCAGATACGCAGTATTTT. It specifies CASGLVPSGRTADTQYF.

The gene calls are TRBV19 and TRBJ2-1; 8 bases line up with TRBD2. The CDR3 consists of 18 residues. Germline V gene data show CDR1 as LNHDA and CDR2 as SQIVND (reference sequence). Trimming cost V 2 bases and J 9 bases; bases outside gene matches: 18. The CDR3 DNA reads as TGTGCCAGTAGTATAAGTCCGGGAGGGCCGAGTTCGAGGAGTGAGCAGTTCTTC. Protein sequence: CASSISPGGPSSRSEQFF.

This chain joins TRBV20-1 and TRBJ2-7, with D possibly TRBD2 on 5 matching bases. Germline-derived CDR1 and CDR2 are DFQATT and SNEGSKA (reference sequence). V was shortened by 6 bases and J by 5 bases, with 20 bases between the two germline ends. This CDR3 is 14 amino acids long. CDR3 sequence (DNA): TGCAGTGCGAGTGGGCACTTGGACTGGAACGAGCAGTACTTC. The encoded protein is CSASGHLDWNEQYF.

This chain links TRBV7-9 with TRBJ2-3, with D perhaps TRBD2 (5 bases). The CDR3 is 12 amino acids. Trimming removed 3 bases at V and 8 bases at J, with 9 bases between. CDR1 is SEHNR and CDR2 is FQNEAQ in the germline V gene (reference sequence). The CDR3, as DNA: TGTGCCAGCAGCTTTGACGGGGTTACGCAGTATTTT. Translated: CASSFDGVTQYF.

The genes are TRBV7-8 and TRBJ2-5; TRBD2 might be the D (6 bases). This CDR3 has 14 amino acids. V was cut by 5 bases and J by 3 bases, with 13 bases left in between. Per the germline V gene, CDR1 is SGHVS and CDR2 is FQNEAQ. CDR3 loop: CASSTGRNKETQYF. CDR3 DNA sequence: TGTGCCAGCAGCACGGGGAGGAACAAAGAGACCCAGTACTTC.

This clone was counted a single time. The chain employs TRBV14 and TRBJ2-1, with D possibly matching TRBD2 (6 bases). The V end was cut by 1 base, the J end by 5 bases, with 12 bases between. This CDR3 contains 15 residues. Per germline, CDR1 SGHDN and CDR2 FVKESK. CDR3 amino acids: CASSQGLVANNEQFF. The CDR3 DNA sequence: TGTGCCAGCAGCCAAGGACTAGTAGCCAACAATGAGCAGTTCTTC.

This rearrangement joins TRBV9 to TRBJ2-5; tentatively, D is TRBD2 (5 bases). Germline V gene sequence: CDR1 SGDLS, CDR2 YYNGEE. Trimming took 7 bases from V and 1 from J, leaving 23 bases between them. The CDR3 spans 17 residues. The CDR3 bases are TGTGCCAGCGTTCACAAGCGAGCAGGAGGCCTCCAAGAGACCCAGTACTTC. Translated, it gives CASVHKRAGGLQETQYF.

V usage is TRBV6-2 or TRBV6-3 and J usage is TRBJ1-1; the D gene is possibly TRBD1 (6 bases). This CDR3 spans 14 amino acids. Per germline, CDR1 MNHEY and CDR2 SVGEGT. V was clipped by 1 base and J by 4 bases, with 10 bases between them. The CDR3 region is CASSYLPGATEAFF. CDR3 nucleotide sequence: TGTGCCAGCAGTTACTTACCAGGGGCCACTGAAGCTTTCTTT.

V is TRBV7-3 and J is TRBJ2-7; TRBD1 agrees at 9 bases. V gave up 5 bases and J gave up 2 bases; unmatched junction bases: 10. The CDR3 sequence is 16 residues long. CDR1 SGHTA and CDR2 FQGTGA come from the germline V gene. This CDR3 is CASSPQYGTGTYEQYF. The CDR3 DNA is TGTGCCAGCAGCCCTCAGTACGGGACAGGGACCTACGAGCAGTACTTC.

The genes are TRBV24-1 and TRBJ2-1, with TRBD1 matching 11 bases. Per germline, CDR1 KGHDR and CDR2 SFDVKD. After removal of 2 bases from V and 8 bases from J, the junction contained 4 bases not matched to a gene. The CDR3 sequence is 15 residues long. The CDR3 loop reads CATSDSGTGGYEQFF. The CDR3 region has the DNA TGTGCCACCAGTGATTCCGGGACAGGGGGGTATGAGCAGTTCTTC.

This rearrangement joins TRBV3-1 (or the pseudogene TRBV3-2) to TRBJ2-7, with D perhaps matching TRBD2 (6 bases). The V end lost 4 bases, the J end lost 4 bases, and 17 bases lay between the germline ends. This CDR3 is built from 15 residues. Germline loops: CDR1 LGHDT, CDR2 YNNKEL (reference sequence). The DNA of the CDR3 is TGTGCCAGCAGCCCGGCACTAGGACTACCTTACGAGCAGTACTTC. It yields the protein CASSPALGLPYEQYF.

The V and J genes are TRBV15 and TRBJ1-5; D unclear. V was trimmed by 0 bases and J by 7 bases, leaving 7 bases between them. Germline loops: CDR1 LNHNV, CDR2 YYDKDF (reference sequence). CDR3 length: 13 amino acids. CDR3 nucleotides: TGTGCCACCAGCAGAGAAGGCGCCCAGCCCCAGCATTTT. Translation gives CATSREGAQPQHF.